This T cell receptor (beta chain) appears in the sequencing data of a study of blood T cell repertoires in COVID-19. Study details: Samples came from the United States, Italy and Spain, spanning acute and convalescent COVID-19. In each case, the material was cDNA or gDNA derived from T cells, B-cell-depleted T cells, or PBMCs.

Seattle patient enrollment occurred during active infection, with longitudinal follow-up thereafter. The length of the CDR3 is 15 residues. V lost 6 bases and J lost 2; bases outside the gene matches: 7. CDR1 is ENHRY and CDR2 is SYGVKD in the germline V gene. The table came from immunoSEQ multiplex PCR; TCRdb's copy has only in-frame clones and leaves some out. The table shows roughly 220,000 clones, with around 87% occurring only once. Sequencing was performed on peripheral blood. The chain carries TRBV10-3 and TRBJ2-3; 8 bases are shared with TRBD1. This clonotype originated in a woman in her fifties or sixties with COVID-19, enrolled during active disease. The CDR3 protein is CAIRDRAQITDTQYF. DNA of the CDR3: TGTGCCATCAGGGACAGGGCCCAGATCACAGATACGCAGTATTTT.